This T cell receptor (beta chain) was found in a study of T cell responses to AZD1222 COVID-19 vaccine. The study, taken as a whole, reports: None of the repertoires were sampled until the peak T cell response had passed. Baseline serology detected seropositivity in only six AZD1222 recipients. The study reported that nearly half of spike-specific TCRs target unmutated variant regions. Spike regions recognized by vaccine-associated CD4 TCRs spanned the protein, led by 160-218 and 743-854.

Comments on this clone: What it binds is not known.

With 4 bases clipped from V and 7 bases from J, the junction kept 10 bases outside the gene matches. CDR3 length: 14 amino acids. Germline values: CDR1 SGHRS, CDR2 YFSETQ. TCRdb keeps only in-frame clones here, not all; method: immunoSEQ multiplex PCR. The sample yields about 140,000 clones, of which the top ten take up 2.2%. The V and J genes are TRBV5-1 and TRBJ2-5; 7 nucleotides match TRBD2. The sequenced sample was peripheral blood. The TCR originated in an adult in good health. The CDR3 bases are TGCGCCAGCAGCCCGAGCGGGGCACGGAGGACCCAGTACTTC. It encodes CASSPSGARRTQYF.